This T cell receptor beta chain was identified in a study of T cells after yellow fever vaccination. Across the study: Any fraction with a low cell number was prepared using SMART-Seq v4 Ultra Low Input.

Regarding the study as a whole: Compared with primary, the secondary response was weaker and peaked at day 5, not 15. Detected again after the booster were most primary-vaccination clones, at 95% to 97% CD4 and 88% CD8.

The table lists this clonotype with many counts. Its antigen is unknown. Using its own MiXCR run on the 5' RACE reads, TCRdb lists one record per CDR3 protein. Among 300,000 to 350,000 distinct CDR3 sequences listed, about 10% were seen once. This TCR came from a man younger than 30 who received the YFV17D yellow fever vaccine. The specimen was CD4+ T cells sorted from PBMCs, collected 45 days after the yellow fever booster vaccination.

CDR3 loop: CASSSRLAPGETQYF. Here the CDR3 DNA reads TGTGCCAGCAGTTCTCGTCTAGCGCCTGGAGAGACCCAGTACTTC. The V and J genes are TRBV12-3 or TRBV12-4 and TRBJ2-5, with a tentative D call TRBD2 (6 bases). V was pared by 4 bases and J by 4 bases, with 16 bases between. This CDR3 is built from 15 residues.